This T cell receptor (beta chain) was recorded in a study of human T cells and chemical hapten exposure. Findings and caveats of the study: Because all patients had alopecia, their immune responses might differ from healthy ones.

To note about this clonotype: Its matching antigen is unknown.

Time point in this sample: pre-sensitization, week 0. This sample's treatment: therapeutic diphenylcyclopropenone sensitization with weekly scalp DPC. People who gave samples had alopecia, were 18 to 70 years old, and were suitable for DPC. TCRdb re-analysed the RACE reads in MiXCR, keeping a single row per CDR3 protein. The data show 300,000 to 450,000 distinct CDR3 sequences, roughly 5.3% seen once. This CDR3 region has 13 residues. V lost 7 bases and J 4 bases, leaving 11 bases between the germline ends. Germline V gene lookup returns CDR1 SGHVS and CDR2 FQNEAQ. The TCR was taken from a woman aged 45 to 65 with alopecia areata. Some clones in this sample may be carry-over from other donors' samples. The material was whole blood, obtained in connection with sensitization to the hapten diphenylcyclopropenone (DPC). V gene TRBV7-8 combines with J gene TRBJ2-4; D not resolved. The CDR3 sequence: CASTQAEKNIQYF. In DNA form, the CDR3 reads TGTGCCAGCACCCAAGCAGAGAAAAACATTCAGTACTTC.